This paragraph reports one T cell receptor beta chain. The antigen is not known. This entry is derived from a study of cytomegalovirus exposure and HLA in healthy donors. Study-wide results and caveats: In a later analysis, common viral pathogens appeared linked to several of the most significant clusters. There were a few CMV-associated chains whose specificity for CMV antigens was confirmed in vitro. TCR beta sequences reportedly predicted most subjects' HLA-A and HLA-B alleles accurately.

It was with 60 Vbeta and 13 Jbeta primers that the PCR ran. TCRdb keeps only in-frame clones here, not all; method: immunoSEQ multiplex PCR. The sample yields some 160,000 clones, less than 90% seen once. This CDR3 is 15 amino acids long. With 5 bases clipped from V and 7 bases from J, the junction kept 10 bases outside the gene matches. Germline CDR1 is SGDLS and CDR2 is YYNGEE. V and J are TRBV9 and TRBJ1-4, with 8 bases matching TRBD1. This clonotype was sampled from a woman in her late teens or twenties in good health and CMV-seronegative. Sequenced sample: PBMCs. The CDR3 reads CASSSQGDSFEKLFF. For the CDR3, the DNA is TGTGCCAGCAGTTCACAGGGGGATAGTTTTGAAAAACTGTTTTTT.